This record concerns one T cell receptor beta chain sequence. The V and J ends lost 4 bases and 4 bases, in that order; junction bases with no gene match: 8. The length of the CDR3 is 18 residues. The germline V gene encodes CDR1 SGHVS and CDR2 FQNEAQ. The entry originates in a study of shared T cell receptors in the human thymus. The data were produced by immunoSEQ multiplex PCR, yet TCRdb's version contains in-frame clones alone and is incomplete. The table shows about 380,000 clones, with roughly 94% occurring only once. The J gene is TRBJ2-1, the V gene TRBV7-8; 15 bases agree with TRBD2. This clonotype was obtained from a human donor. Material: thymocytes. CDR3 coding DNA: TGTGCCAGCAGCTCAAGAACCGGGACTAGCGGGAGGTACAATGAGCAGTTCTTC. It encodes CASSSRTGTSGRYNEQFF.